The entry below describes one TCR beta chain. This clonotype was observed a single time. Its antigen is unknown. Per-base qualities were not stored, and no clone one base away is much larger. TCR beta repertoires were profiled from peripheral blood of over 10 young patients with multiple sclerosis to demonstrate the VDJtools post-analysis software. The multiple sclerosis patients were children and adolescents ranging in age from about 6 to 17 years. V trim: 6 bases; J trim: 6 bases; unmatched bases: 8. The CDR3 runs 15 amino acids, cysteine and phenylalanine included. Just the 45-base CDR3 DNA is kept, in frame starting at base 1. The germline V gene (reference sequence) gives CDR1 as MNHNY and CDR2 as SVGAGI. Libraries came from PCR. Sequencing used an Illumina HiSeq 2500. To reduce PCR and sequencing biases, unique molecular identifiers were incorporated into the TCR beta cDNA libraries. Per 1 to 10 million input T cells, some 500,000 cDNA molecules were obtained, such that each molecule approximated one T cell. The same protocol used for the earlier healthy control dataset was applied to prepare and sequence the patient libraries. Within a given batch, samples were prepared together, multiplexed and sequenced on the same HiSeq lane. The source study handled its data this way. MIGEC handled the raw barcoded reads, throwing out single-read molecular identifier groups before consensus assembly and CDR3 extraction. VDJtools was used for post-analysis of the clonotype tables, with diversity normalized by down-sampling every dataset to the smallest sample size. In repertoire overlap clustering, CDR3 amino acid sequences, but not nucleotide sequences, were matched to correct batch-related cross-sample contamination. TCRdb reanalyzed the raw reads on its own, using fastp at Q25 for trimming and MiXCR for clone calling, and kept in-frame beta chains. For every CDR3 protein sequence, its rows merge into one entry that carries the most common genes and DNA. TCRdb's processing, not the authors' own work, is the source of the V and J calls. For this sample there are roughly 570,000 distinct CDR3 sequences; 34% appear just once. About 6% of the sample comes from the top ten.

This sample is part of a study of post-analysis software for immune sequencing data (dated by TCRdb to between 2015 and 2017). A note on the overall study: Recorded disease courses included relapsing-remitting, secondary progressive and progressive-relapsing multiple sclerosis, with some patients lacking subtype annotation. A subset of samples was prepared in parallel using single-end sample barcoding, then pooled and co-amplified after Illumina adapter ligation. The multiple sclerosis patient repertoires were compared with 11 previously published healthy control repertoires from donors aged about 6 to 26 years. Study-wide findings and limitations: The multiple sclerosis patient group was slightly younger than the control group. Significantly higher frequencies in patients than in controls were found for five or six TRBV segments, including TRBV5-6, TRBV5-1 and TRBV20-1. Multiple sclerosis patients had significantly lower normalized Chao1 diversity than controls, a result that suggests substantial peripheral T-cell clonal expansion. Direct clustering with F measure revealed strong co-clustering of samples prepared in the same batch, which led to a batch-effect correction.

Here the chain combines TRBV6-6 and TRBJ1-5; 10 middle bases align to TRBD1. The sequence was collected from a girl younger than 18 with multiple sclerosis. Sequenced input: blood. The DNA sequence is TGTGCCAGCAGCCACCCCGACAGGGGGCCTCAGCCCCAGCATTTT. This is translated as CASSHPDRGPQPQHF.